The 17 T cell receptor beta chains presented below share a single source sample, sequenced in a study of blood T cell repertoires in COVID-19. Repertoires were generated with immunoSEQ multiplex PCR, while TCRdb's copy carries only in-frame clones and drops some. The table has about 86,000 clones, around 80% seen once. The material sequenced was peripheral blood. The receptors derive from an elderly woman with acute or convalescent COVID-19.

This clone was observed a few times. Distinct nucleotide sequences in the sample also encode this CDR3. The chain employs TRBV10-2 and TRBJ1-5; TRBD1 is a possible D gene (5 bases). V shed 2 bases and J shed 6 bases, with 8 bases lying between them. CDR3 length equals 13 residues. From germline, CDR1 is WSHSY and CDR2 SAAADI. The CDR3 region has the DNA TGCGCCAGCAGTGAGCAGGGAGGTCAGCCCCAGCATTTT. It translates to CASSEQGGQPQHF.

V gene TRBV11-2 combines with J gene TRBJ2-7; tentative D call: TRBD2 (5 bases). The CDR3 runs 15 residues. CDR1 and CDR2 (germline): SGHAT, FQNNGV. Trimming removed 4 bases from V and 1 base from J, with 14 bases in between. The CDR3 bases are TGTGCCAGCAGCTCAAGGACGGGAAGATCCTACGAGCAGTACTTC. Translating it yields CASSSRTGRSYEQYF.

This chain joins TRBV6-1 and TRBJ2-3; 9 nucleotides align to TRBD1. Trimming cost V 4 bases and J 6 bases; bases outside gene matches: 11. Germline V gene lookup returns CDR1 MNHNS and CDR2 SASEGT. This CDR3 comprises 16 residues. The CDR3 bases are TGTGCCAGCAGTGGAAGGCGGACAGGGGTTCGTGATACGCAGTATTTT. This translates into CASSGRRTGVRDTQYF.

This clone was seen only a few times. This chain joins TRBV11-2 and TRBJ2-7; D is unclear. This CDR3 contains 15 residues. Germline V CDR1 and CDR2: SGHAT, FQNNGV. V was pared by 0 bases and J by 3 bases, with 12 bases between. This CDR3 is CASSLDQVSVYEQYF. The CDR3 DNA reads as TGTGCCAGCAGCTTAGATCAGGTTTCGGTCTACGAGCAGTACTTC.

The chain uses TRBV9 and TRBJ2-3; TRBD1 agrees at 11 bases. The V gene's germline CDR1 is SGDLS and CDR2 YYNGEE. The ends lost 3 bases at V and 4 bases at J; junction bases unmatched: 7. The CDR3 runs 16 residues. CDR3: CASSAGQGGWSDTQYF. The CDR3 nucleotides read TGTGCCAGCAGCGCGGGACAGGGGGGTTGGTCAGATACGCAGTATTTT.

The CDR3 sequence is CASSTLGPGWETQYF. Here the CDR3 DNA reads TGTGCCAGCAGCACATTGGGGCCGGGTTGGGAGACCCAGTACTTC. The gene calls are TRBV5-5 and TRBJ2-5; weak D call: TRBD1 (5 bases). V dropped 4 bases and J dropped 5 bases, with 18 bases sitting between them. The CDR3 consists of 15 residues. In germline, CDR1 is SGHKS, CDR2 YYEKEE (reference sequence).

The table lists this clone with a count of one. The rearrangement joins TRBV7-2 to TRBJ2-6, with D perhaps TRBD2 (5 bases). CDR1 SGHTA and CDR2 FQGNSA come from the germline V gene. CDR3 size: 17 residues. V was clipped by 3 bases and J by 0 bases, with 12 bases between them. The CDR3 loop is CASSFRTGYSGANVLTF. The CDR3 DNA reads as TGTGCCAGCAGCTTTCGGACGGGGTACTCTGGGGCCAACGTCCTGACTTTC.

CDR3 in amino acids: CASSKNPPLGEGQGTDEQYF. CDR3 coding DNA: TGTGCCAGCAGCAAAAACCCCCCTTTGGGAGAGGGACAGGGAACCGACGAGCAGTACTTC. The chain has TRBV21-1 and TRBJ2-7; the D call TRBD1 from the table was never checked on the DNA. TRBV21-1 is classified as a pseudogene. The CDR3 contains 20 residues.

This rearrangement joins TRBV7-8 to TRBJ1-5; 8 positions match TRBD1. This CDR3 is built from 14 residues. Germline assignment: CDR1 SGHVS and CDR2 FQNEAQ. The ends lost 5 bases at V and 7 bases at J; junction bases unmatched: 7. CDR3 protein: CASSPGGAAQPQHF. The CDR3 DNA reads as TGTGCCAGCAGCCCAGGGGGCGCAGCCCAGCCCCAGCATTTT.

V and J are TRBV7-2 and TRBJ1-6, with 11 bases that match TRBD1. Trimming removed 4 bases from V and 2 bases from J; junction bases left unmatched: 1. CDR1 is SGHTA, CDR2 FQGNSA, per germline. This CDR3 contains 16 residues. The CDR3 spells CASSSGQGAYNSPLHF. CDR3 coding DNA: TGTGCCAGCAGCTCGGGACAGGGGGCCTATAATTCACCCCTCCACTTT.

The chain has TRBV5-1 and TRBJ2-7, with 9 bases aligning to TRBD2. The V segment lost 6 bases and the J segment 0 bases; nucleotides outside the gene matches: 4. The CDR3 has 14 amino acids. From germline, CDR1 is SGHRS and CDR2 YFSETQ. The CDR3 sequence is CASKSSGNSYEQYF. CDR3 DNA: TGCGCCAGCAAGTCTAGCGGGAACTCCTACGAGCAGTACTTC.

The V call is TRBV9, the J call TRBJ1-5, with D perhaps matching TRBD1 (5 bases). The CDR3 loop spans 14 amino acids. Looked up from germline, CDR1 is SGDLS and CDR2 is YYNGEE. Trimming left V 2 bases short and J 3 bases short, with 9 bases between. The CDR3 sequence: CASSVDSYNQPQHF. CDR3 DNA sequence: TGTGCCAGCAGCGTCGACAGCTACAATCAGCCCCAGCATTTT.

The chain recombines TRBV12-3 or TRBV12-4 with TRBJ2-7; D call uncertain. The V gene lost 5 bases and the J gene lost 0 bases, with 8 bases spanning the gap. CDR3 length: 13 amino acids. CDR3 nucleotide sequence: TGTGCCAGCAGTCCCCGGTCCTCCTACGAGCAGTACTTC. Protein: CASSPRSSYEQYF.

V gene TRBV7-2 combines with J gene TRBJ1-1, with D tentatively TRBD1 (5 bases). This CDR3 comprises 15 residues. CDR1 is SGHTA and CDR2 is FQGNSA in the germline V gene. With 2 bases removed from V and 7 bases from J, the gap between germline ends came to 17 bases. CDR3 coding DNA: TGTGCCAGCAGCTTATCAAGAGGAGGGGCCGTTGAAGCTTTCTTT. Its translation: CASSLSRGGAVEAFF.

The rearrangement links TRBV19 to TRBJ2-6; TRBD1 is a possible D gene (5 bases). The CDR3 is made up of 17 amino acids. The V gene lost 4 bases and the J gene lost 0 bases, with 13 bases spanning the gap. From germline, CDR1 is LNHDA and CDR2 SQIVND (reference sequence). The CDR3 DNA reads TGTGCCAGTAGTACCGACAGATTAAACTCTGGGGCCAACGTCCTGACTTTC. The encoded protein is CASSTDRLNSGANVLTF.

The rearrangement uses TRBV24-1 and TRBJ1-2; weak D call: TRBD1 (6 bases). The V and J ends lost 4 bases and 2 bases respectively, with 10 bases between them. The CDR3 length is 14 residues. Germline CDR1 reads KGHDR; CDR2 reads SFDVKD. Written as DNA, the CDR3 is TGTGCCACCAGTGACCCAACAGGGAACTATGGCTACACCTTC. Residues: CATSDPTGNYGYTF.

The chain uses TRBV5-4 and TRBJ1-1, with 8 bases matching TRBD1. The germline V gene has CDR1 SGHNT and CDR2 YYREEE (reference sequence). Trimming cost V 4 bases and J 6 bases; bases outside gene matches: 5. The CDR3 length is 13 residues. CDR3 residues: CASSTQGGAEAFF. In nucleotides, the CDR3 is TGTGCCAGCAGCACACAGGGGGGCGCTGAAGCTTTCTTT.